Following are 14 T cell receptor beta chains from one sample sequenced in a study of cytomegalovirus exposure and HLA in healthy donors. Profiled with immunoSEQ multiplex PCR; TCRdb holds only in-frame clones, not every one. This sample has approximately 160,000 clones, with 80% to 90% found just once. The sequencing sample was made of PBMCs. These receptors originate from a woman in her late teens or twenties in good health and CMV-seronegative.

The V and J genes are TRBV13 and TRBJ2-7, with TRBD1 matching over 7 bases. The germline V gene has CDR1 PRHDT and CDR2 FYEKMQ (reference sequence). Unmatched junction bases numbered 3, after V lost 8 bases and J lost 5 bases. The CDR3 spans 11 residues. CDR3 bases: TGTGCCAGCCGACAGGGAAACGAGCAGTACTTC. It codes for CASRQGNEQYF.

The chain combines TRBV4-3 with TRBJ2-7; TRBD2 is a possible D gene (5 bases). V lost 3 bases and J lost 2, with 14 bases in between. This CDR3 is 15 amino acids long. CDR1 and CDR2 (germline): LGHNA, YSLEER. The CDR3 DNA sequence: TGCGCCAGCAGCCAGACGTCTAGCTTCCCCTACGAGCAGTACTTC. Protein: CASSQTSSFPYEQYF.

The chain is built from TRBV7-3 and TRBJ2-2, with D maybe TRBD2 (6 bases). V lost 4 bases and J lost 6, with 21 bases in between. This CDR3 is 17 amino acids long. From germline, CDR1 is SGHTA and CDR2 FQGTGA. The CDR3 sequence is CASSSGPIGGEAGELFF. DNA for the CDR3: TGTGCCAGCAGCTCCGGGCCCATAGGAGGGGAGGCCGGGGAGCTGTTTTTT.

This chain joins TRBV27 and TRBJ1-1, with a possible D match to TRBD1 (6 bases). The CDR3 runs to 15 residues. Germline CDR1 MNHEY, CDR2 SMNVEV (reference sequence). Trimming cost V 5 bases and J 4 bases, with 17 bases left between them. This CDR3 reads CASSGRDTFGTEAFF. The CDR3 DNA follows: TGTGCCAGCAGTGGCCGGGACACCTTTGGCACTGAAGCTTTCTTT.

The gene calls are TRBV19 and TRBJ1-5, with TRBD1 identical over 8 bases. Germline loops: CDR1 LNHDA, CDR2 SQIVND (reference sequence). Germline trimming cut 9 bases from V and 3 bases from J; bases unmatched to any gene: 7. The CDR3 runs 14 residues. CDR3 residues: CASRDRPYNQPQHF. The CDR3 DNA reads TGTGCCAGCCGGGACAGGCCCTACAATCAGCCCCAGCATTTT.

The chain combines TRBV5-6 with TRBJ2-7, with D perhaps matching TRBD1 (9 bases). V shed 4 bases and J shed 2 bases, with 22 bases lying between them. The CDR3 has 17 residues. The germline gives CDR1 SGHDT, CDR2 YYEEEE. The CDR3 here is CASSRIRGGQGTYEQYF. CDR3 DNA: TGTGCCAGCAGCAGAATTCGGGGGGGACAGGGTACCTACGAGCAGTACTTC. Filled out from reference TRBV5-6 and TRBJ2-7, the complete variable domain reads DAGVTQSPTHLIKTRGQQVTLRCSPKSGHDTVSWYQQALGQGPQFIFQYYEEEERQRGNFPDRFSGHQFPNYSSELNVNALLLGDSALYLCASSRIRGGQGTYEQYFGPGTRLTVT.

V and J are TRBV5-4 and TRBJ1-1; perhaps TRBD1 as D (5 bases). The CDR3 extends over 16 amino acids. V was cut by 3 bases and J by 1 base, with 16 bases left in between. Germline V gene sequence: CDR1 SGHNT, CDR2 YYREEE (reference sequence). CDR3 nucleotides: TGTGCCAGCAGCTCGGGTGGGACTTTCGAGAACACTGAAGCTTTCTTT. Residues: CASSSGGTFENTEAFF.

Here the CDR3 reads CATSWDREGPYEQYF. The CDR3 DNA is TGTGCCACCAGTTGGGACAGGGAGGGTCCCTACGAGCAGTACTTC. This chain connects TRBV15 to TRBJ2-7; 9 bases fit TRBD1. From germline, CDR1 is LNHNV and CDR2 YYDKDF (reference sequence). The CDR3 is 15 residues long. Germline trimming cut 6 bases from V and 2 bases from J; bases unmatched to any gene: 8.

The genes are TRBV5-4 and TRBJ1-2; D is unresolved. This CDR3 has 13 amino acids. The V end was cut by 0 bases, the J end by 4 bases, with 7 bases between. The germline V gene has CDR1 SGHNT and CDR2 YYREEE (reference sequence). The CDR3 is CASSLEVSYGYTF. Written as DNA, the CDR3 is TGTGCCAGCAGCTTGGAAGTCAGCTATGGCTACACCTTC.

The chain is built from TRBV6-1 and TRBJ1-1; maybe TRBD1 (6 bases). CDR1 is MNHNS and CDR2 is SASEGT in the germline V gene. This CDR3 has 13 amino acids. V was shortened by 6 bases and J by 0 bases, with 8 bases between the two germline ends. CDR3 sequence: CASSGQMNTEAFF. The CDR3 nucleotides are TGTGCCAGCAGCGGACAGATGAACACTGAAGCTTTCTTT.

The genes are TRBV18 and TRBJ1-4; possibly TRBD1 for D (6 bases). Germline-derived CDR1 and CDR2 are KGHSH and LQKENI. This CDR3 region has 15 residues. Trimming took 6 bases from V and 3 from J, leaving 14 bases between them. The CDR3 DNA is TGTGCCAGCTCTCCCCCGGGACAACCTAATGAAAAACTGTTTTTT. It specifies CASSPPGQPNEKLFF. Supplemented by reference TRBV18 and TRBJ1-4, the full variable domain reads NAGVMQNPRHLVRRRGQEARLRCSPMKGHSHVYWYRQLPEEGLKFMVYLQKENIIDESGMPKERFSAEFPKEGPSILRIQQVVRGDSAAYFCASSPPGQPNEKLFFGSGTQLSVL.

This chain connects TRBV19 to TRBJ1-2, with no clear D. This CDR3 comprises 11 residues. Trimming took off 5 bases at V and 4 bases at J, with 5 bases between the two ends. CDR1 and CDR2 (germline): LNHDA, SQIVND (reference sequence). CDR3 protein: CASSPSYGYTF. CDR3 DNA sequence: TGTGCCAGTAGTCCCAGCTATGGCTACACCTTC. The whole variable domain, filled in from reference TRBV19 and TRBJ1-2, reads DGGITQSPKYLFRKEGQNVTLSCEQNLNHDAMYWYRQDPGQGLRLIYYSQIVNDFQKGDIAEGYSVSREKKESFPLTVTSAQKNPTAFYLCASSPSYGYTFGSGTRLTVV.

The gene calls are TRBV19 and TRBJ1-2, with TRBD1 identical over 8 bases. The trim removed 5 bases at V and 6 bases at J, leaving 5 bases unmatched. The CDR3 has 13 amino acids. Germline loops: CDR1 LNHDA, CDR2 SQIVND (reference sequence). The CDR3: CASSLDRAHGYTF. The DNA of the CDR3 is TGTGCCAGTAGTTTGGACAGGGCCCATGGCTACACCTTC.

The chain is built from TRBV29-1 and TRBJ1-1; D not resolved. V was pared by 6 bases and J by 7 bases, with 21 bases between. Germline CDR1 and CDR2: SQVTM and ANQGSEA. CDR3 size: 14 residues. In nucleotides, the CDR3 is TGCAGCGTGAATGGAGCCGACGATCTGGGTGAAGCTTTCTTT. This codes for CSVNGADDLGEAFF.